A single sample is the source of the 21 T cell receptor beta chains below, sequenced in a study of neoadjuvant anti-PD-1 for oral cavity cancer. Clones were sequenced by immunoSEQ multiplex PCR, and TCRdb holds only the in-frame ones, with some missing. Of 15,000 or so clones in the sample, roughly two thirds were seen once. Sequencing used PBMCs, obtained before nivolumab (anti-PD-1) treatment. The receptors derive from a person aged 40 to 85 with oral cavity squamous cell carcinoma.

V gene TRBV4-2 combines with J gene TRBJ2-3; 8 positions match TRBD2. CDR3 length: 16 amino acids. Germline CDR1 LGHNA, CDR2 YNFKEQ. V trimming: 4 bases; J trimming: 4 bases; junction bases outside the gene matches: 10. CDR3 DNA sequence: TGTGCCAGCAGCCCCGGTACACTAGCGGAAGCAGATACGCAGTATTTT. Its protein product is CASSPGTLAEADTQYF.

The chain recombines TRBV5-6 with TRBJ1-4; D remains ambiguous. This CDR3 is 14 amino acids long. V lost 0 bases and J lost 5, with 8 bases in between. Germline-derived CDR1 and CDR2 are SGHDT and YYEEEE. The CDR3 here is CASSLGQLNEKLFF. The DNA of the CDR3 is TGTGCCAGCAGCTTGGGGCAGCTGAATGAAAAACTGTTTTTT. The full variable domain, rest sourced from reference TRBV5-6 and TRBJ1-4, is DAGVTQSPTHLIKTRGQQVTLRCSPKSGHDTVSWYQQALGQGPQFIFQYYEEEERQRGNFPDRFSGHQFPNYSSELNVNALLLGDSALYLCASSLGQLNEKLFFGSGTQLSVL.

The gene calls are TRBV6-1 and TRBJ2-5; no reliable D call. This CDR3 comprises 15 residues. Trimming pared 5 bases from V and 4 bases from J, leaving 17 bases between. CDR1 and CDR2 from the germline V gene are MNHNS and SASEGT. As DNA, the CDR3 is TGTGCCAGCAGTTCAGGCTGGGTTTTAAGAGAGACCCAGTACTTC. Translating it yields CASSSGWVLRETQYF.

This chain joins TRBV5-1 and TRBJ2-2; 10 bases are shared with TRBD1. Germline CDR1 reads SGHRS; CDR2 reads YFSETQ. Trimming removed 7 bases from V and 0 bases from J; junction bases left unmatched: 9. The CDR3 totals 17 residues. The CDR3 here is CASSRSGTGANTGELFF. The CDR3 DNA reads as TGCGCCAGCTCCCGGAGCGGGACAGGGGCGAACACCGGGGAGCTGTTTTTT.

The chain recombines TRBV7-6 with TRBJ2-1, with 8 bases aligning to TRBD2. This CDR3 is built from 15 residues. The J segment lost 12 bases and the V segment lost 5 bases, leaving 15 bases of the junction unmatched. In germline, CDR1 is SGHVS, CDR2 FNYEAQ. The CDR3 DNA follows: TGTGCCAGCAGCCCGGGCGCGGCGGGAGGTGGATCGCAGTTCTTC. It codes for CASSPGAAGGGSQFF.

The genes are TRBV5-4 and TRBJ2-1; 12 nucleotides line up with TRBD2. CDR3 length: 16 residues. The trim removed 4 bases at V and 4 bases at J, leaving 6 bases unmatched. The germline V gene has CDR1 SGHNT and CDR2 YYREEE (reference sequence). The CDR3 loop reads CASSASSGRAYNEQFF. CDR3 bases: TGTGCCAGCAGCGCTTCTAGCGGGAGGGCTTACAATGAGCAGTTCTTC.

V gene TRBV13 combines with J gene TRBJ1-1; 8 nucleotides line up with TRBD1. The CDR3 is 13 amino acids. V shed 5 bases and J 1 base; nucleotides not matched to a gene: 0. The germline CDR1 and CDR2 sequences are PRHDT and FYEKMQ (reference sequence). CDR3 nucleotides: TGTGCCAGCAGCGGACAGGGGAACACTGAAGCTTTCTTT. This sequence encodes CASSGQGNTEAFF.

The CDR3: CASIGQGTRLQETQYF. CDR3 coding DNA: TGTGCCAGCATCGGACAGGGCACGAGACTCCAAGAGACCCAGTACTTC. This sequence joins TRBV5-6 and TRBJ2-5, with 8 bases that match TRBD1. Looked up from germline, CDR1 is SGHDT and CDR2 is YYEEEE. With V trimmed by 6 bases and J by 1 base, 11 bases remained unmatched. The CDR3 is 16 amino acids.

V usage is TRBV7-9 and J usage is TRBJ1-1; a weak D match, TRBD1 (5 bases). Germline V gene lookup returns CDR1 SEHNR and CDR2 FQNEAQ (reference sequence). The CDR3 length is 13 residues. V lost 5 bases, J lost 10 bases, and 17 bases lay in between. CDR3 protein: CASSHPGPQRAFF. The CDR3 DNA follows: TGTGCCAGCAGCCATCCGGGACCCCAGCGAGCTTTCTTT.

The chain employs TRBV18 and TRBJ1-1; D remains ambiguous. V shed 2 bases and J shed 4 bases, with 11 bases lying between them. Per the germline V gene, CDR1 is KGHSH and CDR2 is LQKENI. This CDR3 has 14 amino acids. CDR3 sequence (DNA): TGTGCCAGCTCACCAGACCTCGCGGGCACTGAAGCTTTCTTT. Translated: CASSPDLAGTEAFF.

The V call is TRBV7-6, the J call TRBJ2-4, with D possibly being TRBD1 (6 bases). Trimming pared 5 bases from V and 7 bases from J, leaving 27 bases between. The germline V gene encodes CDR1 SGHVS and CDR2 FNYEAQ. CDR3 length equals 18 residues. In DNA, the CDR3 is TGTGCCAGCAGCCGCTTGGCCCGACAGGACGATGAGATGAACATTCAGTACTTC. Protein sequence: CASSRLARQDDEMNIQYF.

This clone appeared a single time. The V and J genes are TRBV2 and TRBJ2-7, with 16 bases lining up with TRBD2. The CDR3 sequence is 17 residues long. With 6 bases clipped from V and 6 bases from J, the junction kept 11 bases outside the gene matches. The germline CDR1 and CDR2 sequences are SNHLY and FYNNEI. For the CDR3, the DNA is TGTGCCAGCAGGCGAGGGACTAGCGGGAGGGCCGGCGCCGAGCAGTACTTC. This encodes CASRRGTSGRAGAEQYF.

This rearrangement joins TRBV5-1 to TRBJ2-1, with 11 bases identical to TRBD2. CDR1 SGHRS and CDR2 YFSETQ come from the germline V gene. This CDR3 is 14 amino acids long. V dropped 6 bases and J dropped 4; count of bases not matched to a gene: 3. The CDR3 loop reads CASTPSGGYNEQFF. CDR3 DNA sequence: TGCGCCAGCACACCTAGCGGGGGGTACAATGAGCAGTTCTTC.

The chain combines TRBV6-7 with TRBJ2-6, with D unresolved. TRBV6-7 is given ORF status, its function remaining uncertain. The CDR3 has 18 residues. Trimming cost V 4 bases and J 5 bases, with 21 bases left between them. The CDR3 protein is CASSCSLRLQSRANVLTF. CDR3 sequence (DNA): TGTGCCAGCAGTTGCTCCTTGCGTTTACAAAGTCGGGCCAACGTCCTGACTTTC.

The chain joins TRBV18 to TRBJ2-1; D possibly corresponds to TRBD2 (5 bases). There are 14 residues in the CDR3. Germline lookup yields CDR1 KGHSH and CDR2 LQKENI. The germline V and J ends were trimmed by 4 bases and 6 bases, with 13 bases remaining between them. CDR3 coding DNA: TGTGCCAGCTCACGAGCCCGGGGTGCCAATGAGCAGTTCTTC. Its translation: CASSRARGANEQFF.

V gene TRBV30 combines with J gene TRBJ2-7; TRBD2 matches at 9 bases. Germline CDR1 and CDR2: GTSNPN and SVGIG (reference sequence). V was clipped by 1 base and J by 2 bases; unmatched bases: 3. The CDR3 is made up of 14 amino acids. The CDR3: CAWSDSGGAYEQYF. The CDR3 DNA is TGTGCCTGGAGTGATAGCGGGGGAGCCTACGAGCAGTACTTC.

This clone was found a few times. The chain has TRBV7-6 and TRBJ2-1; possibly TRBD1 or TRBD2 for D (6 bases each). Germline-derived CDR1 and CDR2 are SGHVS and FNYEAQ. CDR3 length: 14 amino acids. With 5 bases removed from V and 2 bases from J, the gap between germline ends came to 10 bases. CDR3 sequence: CASSGGTPYNEQFF. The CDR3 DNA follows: TGTGCCAGCAGCGGGGGGACACCCTACAATGAGCAGTTCTTC.

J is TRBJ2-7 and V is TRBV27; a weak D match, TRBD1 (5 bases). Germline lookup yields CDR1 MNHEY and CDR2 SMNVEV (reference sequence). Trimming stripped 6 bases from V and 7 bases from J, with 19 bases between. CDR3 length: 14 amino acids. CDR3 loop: CASSIQGASWEQYF. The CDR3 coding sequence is TGTGCCAGCAGCATTCAGGGTGCTTCCTGGGAGCAGTACTTC.

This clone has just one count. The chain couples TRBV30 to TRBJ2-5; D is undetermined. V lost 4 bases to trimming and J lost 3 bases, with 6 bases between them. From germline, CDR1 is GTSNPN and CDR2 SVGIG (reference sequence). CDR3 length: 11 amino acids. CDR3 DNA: TGTGCCTGGACAGTTAAAGAGACCCAGTACTTC. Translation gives CAWTVKETQYF.

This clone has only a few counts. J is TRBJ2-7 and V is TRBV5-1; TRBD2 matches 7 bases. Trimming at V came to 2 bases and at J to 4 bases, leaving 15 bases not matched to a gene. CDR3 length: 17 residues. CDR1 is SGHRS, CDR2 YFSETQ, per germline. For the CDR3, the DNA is TGCGCCAGCAGCTTACGTTCCGTTGGGACTACCCAATACGAGCAGTACTTC. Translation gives CASSLRSVGTTQYEQYF.

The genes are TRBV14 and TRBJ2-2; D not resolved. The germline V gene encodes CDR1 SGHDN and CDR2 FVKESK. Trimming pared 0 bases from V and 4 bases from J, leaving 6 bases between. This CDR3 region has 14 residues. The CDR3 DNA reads TGTGCCAGCAGCCAAGAGATTCGCACCGGGGAGCTGTTTTTT. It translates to CASSQEIRTGELFF.